This T cell receptor (beta chain) was identified in a study of T cells in Graves' hyperthyroidism and ophthalmopathy. Amplification targeted TCR beta CDR3 regions from RNA transcripts. The TCR CDR3 was amplified in a first-round RT-PCR using the HTBI primer set. In TCRdb, the multiplex PCR reads were re-called with MiXCR into one record per CDR3 protein. The table records hundreds of thousands of distinct CDR3 sequences, 14% of them present only once. This clonotype has just a few counts. Those with hyperthyroidism were 18 to 65 years old, newly diagnosed, and ill for under 2 months. This sequence originates from a woman aged 18-29 years with Graves' hyperthyroidism. The sample taken for sequencing was blood.

In DNA, the CDR3 is TGTGCCAGCTCACCAACTGCTGGGGGCAATCAGCCCCAGCATTTT. Translating gives CASSPTAGGNQPQHF. This sequence joins TRBV18 and TRBJ1-5; D uncertain. The CDR3 consists of 15 residues. Germline V gives CDR1 KGHSH, CDR2 LQKENI. V was trimmed by 2 bases and J by 2 bases, leaving 10 bases between them.